This T cell receptor (beta chain) originates from a study of cytomegalovirus exposure and HLA in healthy donors. Study outcomes and limitations: Relative to the approximately 680-donor mean, N-insertions were reportedly fewer in an Asian-associated ancestry cluster in a later analysis. In a later analysis, HLA-C alleles had the fewest associated TCRs, DRB1 alleles the most.

Researchers ran the PCR with 60 Vbeta and 13 Jbeta primers. Sequencing used immunoSEQ multiplex PCR; TCRdb keeps in-frame clones, though not all of them. The profile shows about 63,000 clones, 75% of them singletons. On this clone itself: Its target is not known.

Trimming took 2 bases from V and 5 from J, leaving 15 bases between them. CDR1 and CDR2 (germline): SGHVS, FNYEAQ. CDR3 size: 16 residues. Input material: PBMCs. The origin of this receptor is a woman aged 40 to 50 in good health and CMV-seropositive. This sequence joins TRBV7-6 and TRBJ2-2, with a weak D call TRBD1 (5 bases). The CDR3 bases are TGTGCCAGCAGCTTATTGCGGACACCGAGTACCGGGGAGCTGTTTTTT. Its protein is CASSLLRTPSTGELFF. Full variable domain (remainder filled in from reference TRBV7-6 and TRBJ2-2): GAGVSQSPRYKVTKRGQDVALRCDPISGHVSLYWYRQALGQGPEFLTYFNYEAQQDKSGLPNDRFSAERPEGSISTLTIQRTEQRDSAMYRCASSLLRTPSTGELFFGEGSRLTVL.